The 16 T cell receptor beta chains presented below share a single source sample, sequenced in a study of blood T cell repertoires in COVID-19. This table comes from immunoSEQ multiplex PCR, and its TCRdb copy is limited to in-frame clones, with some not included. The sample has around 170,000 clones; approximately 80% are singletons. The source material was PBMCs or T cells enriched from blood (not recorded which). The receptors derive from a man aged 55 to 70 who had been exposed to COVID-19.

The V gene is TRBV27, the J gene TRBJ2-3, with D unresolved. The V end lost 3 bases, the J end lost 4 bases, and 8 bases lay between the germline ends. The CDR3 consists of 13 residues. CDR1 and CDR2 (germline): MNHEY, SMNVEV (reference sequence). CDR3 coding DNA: TGTGCCAGCAGTTTGGCCATACCAGATACGCAGTATTTT. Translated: CASSLAIPDTQYF.

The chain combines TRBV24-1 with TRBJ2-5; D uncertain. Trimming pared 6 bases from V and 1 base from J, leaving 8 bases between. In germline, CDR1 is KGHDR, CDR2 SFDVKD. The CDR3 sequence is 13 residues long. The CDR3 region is CATSSRFQETQYF. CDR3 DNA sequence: TGTGCCACCAGTTCGAGGTTCCAAGAGACCCAGTACTTC.

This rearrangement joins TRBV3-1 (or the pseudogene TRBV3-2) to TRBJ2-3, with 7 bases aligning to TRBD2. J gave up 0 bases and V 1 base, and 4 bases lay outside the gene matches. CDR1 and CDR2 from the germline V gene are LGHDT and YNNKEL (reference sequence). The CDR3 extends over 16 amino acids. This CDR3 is CASSQVGGGSTDTQYF. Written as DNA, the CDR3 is TGTGCCAGCAGCCAAGTTGGGGGGGGTAGCACAGATACGCAGTATTTT.

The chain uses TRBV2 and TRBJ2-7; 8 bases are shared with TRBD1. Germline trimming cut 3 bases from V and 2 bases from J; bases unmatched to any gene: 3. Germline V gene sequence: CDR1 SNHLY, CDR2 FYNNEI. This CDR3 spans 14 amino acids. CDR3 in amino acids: CASSEQTGAYEQYF. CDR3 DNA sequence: TGTGCCAGCAGTGAGCAGACAGGGGCCTACGAGCAGTACTTC.

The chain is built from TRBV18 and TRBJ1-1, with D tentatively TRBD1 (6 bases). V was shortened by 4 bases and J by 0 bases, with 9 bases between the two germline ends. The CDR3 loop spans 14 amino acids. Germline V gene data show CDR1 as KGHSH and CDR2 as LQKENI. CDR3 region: CASSRTDMNTEAFF. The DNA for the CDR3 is TGTGCCAGCTCACGGACAGACATGAACACTGAAGCTTTCTTT.

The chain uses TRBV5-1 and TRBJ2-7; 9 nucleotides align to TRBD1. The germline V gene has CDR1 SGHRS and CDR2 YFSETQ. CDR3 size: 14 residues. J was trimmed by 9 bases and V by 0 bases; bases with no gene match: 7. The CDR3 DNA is TGCGCCAGCAGCTTGGATGGGACAGGGAAGGGGCAGTACTTC. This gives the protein CASSLDGTGKGQYF.

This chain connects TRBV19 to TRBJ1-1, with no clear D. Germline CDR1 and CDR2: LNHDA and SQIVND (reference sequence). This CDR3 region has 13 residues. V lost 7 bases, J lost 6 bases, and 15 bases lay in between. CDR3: CASNERLRSEAFF. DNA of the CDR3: TGTGCCAGTAACGAGAGGCTGAGATCTGAAGCTTTCTTT.

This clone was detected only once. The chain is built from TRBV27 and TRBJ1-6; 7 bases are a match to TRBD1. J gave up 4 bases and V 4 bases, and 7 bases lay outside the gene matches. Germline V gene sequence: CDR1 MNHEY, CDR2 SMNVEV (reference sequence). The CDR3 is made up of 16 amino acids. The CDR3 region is CASSSSTGPYNSPLHF. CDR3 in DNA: TGTGCCAGCAGTTCCTCGACAGGGCCTTATAATTCACCCCTCCACTTT.

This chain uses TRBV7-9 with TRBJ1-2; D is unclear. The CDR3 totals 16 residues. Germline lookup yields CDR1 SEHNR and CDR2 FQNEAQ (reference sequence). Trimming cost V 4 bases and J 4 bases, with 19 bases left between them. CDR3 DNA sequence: TGTGCCAGCAGCTCATCCCGAGGAGCGGTGATCTATGGCTACACCTTC. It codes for CASSSSRGAVIYGYTF.

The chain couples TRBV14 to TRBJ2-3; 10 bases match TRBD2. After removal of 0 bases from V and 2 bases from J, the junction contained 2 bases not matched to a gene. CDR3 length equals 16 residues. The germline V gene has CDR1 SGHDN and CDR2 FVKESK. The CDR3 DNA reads TGTGCCAGCAGCCAAGAACTAGCGGGACACACAGATACGCAGTATTTT. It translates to CASSQELAGHTDTQYF.

The CDR3 nucleotides are TGTGCCAGCAGCCCTCCAGGGGGCCAAGAGACCCAGTACTTC. Translating gives CASSPPGGQETQYF. The V call is TRBV9, the J call TRBJ2-5, with 7 bases lining up with TRBD1. Germline CDR1 is SGDLS and CDR2 is YYNGEE. Losses at the gene ends were 4 bases for V and 1 base for J; bases not matched to a gene: 4. The CDR3 spans 14 residues.

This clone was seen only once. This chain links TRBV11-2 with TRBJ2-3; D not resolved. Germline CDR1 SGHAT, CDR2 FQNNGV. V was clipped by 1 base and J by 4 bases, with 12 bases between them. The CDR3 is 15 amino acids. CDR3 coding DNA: TGTGCCAGCAGCTTAGGGGTTGCGGCAGCAGATACGCAGTATTTT. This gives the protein CASSLGVAAADTQYF.

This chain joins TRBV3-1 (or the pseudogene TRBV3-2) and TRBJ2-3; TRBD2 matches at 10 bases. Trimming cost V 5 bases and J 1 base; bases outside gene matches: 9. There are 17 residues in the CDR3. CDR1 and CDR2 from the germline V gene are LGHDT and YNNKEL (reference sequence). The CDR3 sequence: CASSTRTSGIGTDTQYF. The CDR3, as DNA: TGTGCCAGCAGCACACGGACTAGCGGTATAGGCACAGATACGCAGTATTTT.

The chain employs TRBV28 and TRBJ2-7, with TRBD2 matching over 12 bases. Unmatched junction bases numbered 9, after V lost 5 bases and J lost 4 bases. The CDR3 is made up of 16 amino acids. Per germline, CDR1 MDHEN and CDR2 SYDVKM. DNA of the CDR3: TGTGCCAGCAGTCCCGCCGGACTAGCGGGGATATACGAGCAGTACTTC. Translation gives CASSPAGLAGIYEQYF.

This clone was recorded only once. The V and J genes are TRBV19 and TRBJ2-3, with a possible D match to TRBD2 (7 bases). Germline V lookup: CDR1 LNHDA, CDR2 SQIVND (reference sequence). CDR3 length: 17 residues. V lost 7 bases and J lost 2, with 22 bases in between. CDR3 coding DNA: TGTGCCAGTACGACACGGGAGGCCAGGGACAACACAGATACGCAGTATTTT. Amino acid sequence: CASTTREARDNTDTQYF.

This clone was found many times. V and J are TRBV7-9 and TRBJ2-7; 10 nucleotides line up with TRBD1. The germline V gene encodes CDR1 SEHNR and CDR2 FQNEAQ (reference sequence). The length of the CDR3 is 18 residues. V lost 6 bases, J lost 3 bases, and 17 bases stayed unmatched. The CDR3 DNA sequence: TGTGCCAGCAGTACAGGACAGGGGGAGTCCTCAACGCGCTACGAGCAGTACTTC. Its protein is CASSTGQGESSTRYEQYF.